The source of this TCR beta chain is a study of T cell clonality in common variable immunodeficiency. The repertoire was sequenced with immunoSEQ multiplex PCR; TCRdb's copy has only in-frame clones and lacks some. Altogether roughly 30,000 clones were found in the sample, and no singletons occur. In its sample, this clone was seen many times. The CDR3 end is not reached by the read, which stops 3 residues before it; the germline J gene fills it in. The germline CDR1 and CDR2 sequences are SGHRS and YFSETQ. The CDR3 runs 13 residues. Trimming took off 4 bases at V and 4 bases at J, with 10 bases between the two ends.

Sequencing was carried out using peripheral blood mononuclear cells. The chain couples TRBV5-1 to TRBJ2-3; tentatively, D is TRBD2 (5 bases). This TCR was sampled from a person aged 18 to 70 in good health. Here the CDR3 reads CASSRTEADTQYF. CDR3 DNA (partial): TGCGCCAGCAGCAGGACTGAGGCAGATACG.